A single T cell receptor beta chain is shown here with its context. Antigen unknown. All donors were Caucasian adults living in Nashville, Tennessee. There are 16 residues in the CDR3. The germline V and J ends were trimmed by 2 bases and 4 bases, with 12 bases remaining between them. The germline V gene encodes CDR1 SGHTA and CDR2 FQGNSA. The sample belongs to a study of shared clonotypes between healthy human individuals. Study-wide points: About 5% of naive CD4 clonotypes were shared across four donors.

How the authors handled the data: In the immunoSEQ data, sequences were junction-only and lacked quality scores, so filtering differed. Clones were sequenced by immunoSEQ multiplex PCR, and TCRdb holds only the in-frame ones, with some missing. The V and J calls and clone size were taken over from that table, and D and trimming were inferred from the DNA. The sample has under 650,000 clones, almost 97% seen once. The source material was naive CD4+ T cells sorted from blood. The subset is: CD45RA+ positively selected. The clonotype was recovered from a woman under 40 in good health. The chain joins TRBV7-2 to TRBJ2-6; D is possibly TRBD1 (6 bases). This CDR3 is CASSLRQAIGANVLTF. The CDR3 DNA reads TGTGCCAGCAGCTTAAGACAGGCGATAGGGGCCAACGTCCTGACTTTC.